The next 9 T cell receptor beta chains were all read from a single sample in a study of shared clonotypes between healthy human individuals. The table came from immunoSEQ multiplex PCR; TCRdb's copy has only in-frame clones and leaves some out. The sample includes about 1 million clones, about 75% of them seen just once. The sample was memory CD4+ T cells sorted from blood. Specified subset: CD45RA-negative fraction. All receptors derive from a man between 18 and 29 years old in good health.

This sequence joins TRBV21-1 and TRBJ2-7; TRBD2, the D gene given by the table, was not confirmed from the DNA. TRBV21-1 is noted as a pseudogene. The length of the CDR3 is 17 residues. This chain's CDR3 is CASSTWRQLRGSHEQYF. The CDR3, as DNA: TGTGCCAGCAGCACCTGGCGACAGCTCCGGGGGTCTCACGAGCAGTACTTC.

With respect to this clone: A far larger clone is one base from this, pointing to a likely read error. The V and J genes are TRBV7-2 and TRBJ1-1, with D possibly matching TRBD1 (5 bases). The CDR3 spans 12 residues. Trimming removed 3 bases at V and 5 bases at J, with 7 bases between. In germline, CDR1 is SGHTA, CDR2 FQGNSA. CDR3 DNA: TGTGCCAGCAGCTTCGAGGGGACTGAAGCTTTCTTT. This sequence encodes CASSFEGTEAFF.

This clone was seen a few times. V usage is TRBV6-5 and J usage is TRBJ1-4; TRBD1 agrees at 7 bases. Trimming took 1 base from V and 6 from J; bases not matched to a gene: 8. Per germline, CDR1 MNHEY and CDR2 SVGAGI. This CDR3 comprises 16 residues. CDR3 in amino acids: CASSYFNPGQHEKLFF. The CDR3 nucleotides read TGTGCCAGCAGTTACTTCAATCCGGGACAGCATGAAAAACTGTTTTTT.

V and J are TRBV30 and TRBJ1-2, with D hard to call. Looked up from germline, CDR1 is GTSNPN and CDR2 is SVGIG (reference sequence). Trimming removed 3 bases from V and 8 bases from J, with 13 bases in between. The CDR3 loop spans 12 amino acids. The CDR3 region has the DNA TGTGCCTGGAGCGAGCCACCGGGAGGCTACACCTTC. Translated, it gives CAWSEPPGGYTF.

This chain connects TRBV29-1 to TRBJ2-2; unclear D gene. The CDR3 runs to 14 residues. The V gene's germline CDR1 is SQVTM and CDR2 ANQGSEA. Trimming pared 2 bases from V and 4 bases from J, leaving 11 bases between. CDR3 DNA: TGCAGCGTTGAACCGAGGAAGGGCACCGGGGAGCTGTTTTTT. Translation gives CSVEPRKGTGELFF.

In its sample, this clone was seen once. The V gene is TRBV6-1, the J gene TRBJ1-2, with 9 bases lining up with TRBD1. This CDR3 is 15 amino acids long. Germline V gene lookup returns CDR1 MNHNS and CDR2 SASEGT. With 5 bases clipped from V and 4 bases from J, the junction kept 8 bases outside the gene matches. This CDR3 is CASSRQTGGSYGYTF. The CDR3 DNA is TGTGCCAGCAGTAGACAGACAGGGGGGAGCTATGGCTACACCTTC.

This rearrangement joins TRBV6-5 to TRBJ1-2, with 7 bases fitting TRBD1. CDR1 and CDR2 (germline): MNHEY, SVGAGI. V lost 6 bases and J lost 7; bases outside the gene matches: 5. This CDR3 contains 12 residues. CDR3 loop: CASRTGYGGYTF. The CDR3 DNA is TGTGCCAGCAGGACAGGGTATGGTGGCTACACCTTC.

This rearrangement joins TRBV6-6 to TRBJ1-3, with D possibly being TRBD1 (5 bases). Trimming stripped 10 bases from V and 0 bases from J, with 13 bases between. The CDR3 runs 14 residues. Germline V gene sequence: CDR1 MNHNY, CDR2 SVGAGI (reference sequence). The DNA of the CDR3 is TGTGCCACGGAAGGTGGGGGCTCTGGAAACACCATATATTTT. Translated: CATEGGGSGNTIYF.

The chain joins TRBV5-1 to TRBJ1-2; no reliable D call. This CDR3 region has 15 residues. Trimming removed 0 bases from V and 6 bases from J, with 15 bases in between. Per the germline V gene, CDR1 is SGHRS and CDR2 is YFSETQ. CDR3 in DNA: TGCGCCAGCAGCTTGGTGTCGGGGTTTGAGCATGGCTACACCTTC. Its protein product is CASSLVSGFEHGYTF. Using reference TRBV5-1 and TRBJ1-2 for the parts outside the CDR3, the full variable domain is KAGVTQTPRYLIKTRGQQVTLSCSPISGHRSVSWYQQTPGQGLQFLFEYFSETQRNKGNFPGRFSGRQFSNSRSEMNVSTLELGDSALYLCASSLVSGFEHGYTFGSGTRLTVV.